This TCR beta chain emerged from a study of blood T cells in healthy people across ages. This clonotype appeared a few times. The authors ran a second PCR of roughly 6 to 12 cycles using a sample-barcoded 5' primer and a J-beta primer mix. TCRdb re-called the 5' RACE reads through MiXCR, storing one row per CDR3 protein. The table includes about 500,000 distinct CDR3 sequences, nearly 25% detected once. The sample also formed part of further work on T cells of mothers and their children. That investigation notes: For unrelated pairs as for related ones, thymic selection shapes TCR recombination output similarly. Slightly, though not significantly, more overlap was seen in related than in unrelated mother-child pairs.

The sample comprised blood. This receptor was identified in a boy between 10 and 17 years old in good health.

The CDR3 here is CASSYNSGRNTEAFF. The DNA for the CDR3 is TGTGCCAGCAGTTACAACTCGGGCCGGAACACTGAAGCTTTCTTT. The chain is built from TRBV6-2 or TRBV6-3 and TRBJ1-1; D remains ambiguous. V dropped 2 bases and J dropped 1 base, with 11 bases sitting between them. Germline assignment: CDR1 MNHEY and CDR2 SVGEGT. CDR3 size: 15 residues.